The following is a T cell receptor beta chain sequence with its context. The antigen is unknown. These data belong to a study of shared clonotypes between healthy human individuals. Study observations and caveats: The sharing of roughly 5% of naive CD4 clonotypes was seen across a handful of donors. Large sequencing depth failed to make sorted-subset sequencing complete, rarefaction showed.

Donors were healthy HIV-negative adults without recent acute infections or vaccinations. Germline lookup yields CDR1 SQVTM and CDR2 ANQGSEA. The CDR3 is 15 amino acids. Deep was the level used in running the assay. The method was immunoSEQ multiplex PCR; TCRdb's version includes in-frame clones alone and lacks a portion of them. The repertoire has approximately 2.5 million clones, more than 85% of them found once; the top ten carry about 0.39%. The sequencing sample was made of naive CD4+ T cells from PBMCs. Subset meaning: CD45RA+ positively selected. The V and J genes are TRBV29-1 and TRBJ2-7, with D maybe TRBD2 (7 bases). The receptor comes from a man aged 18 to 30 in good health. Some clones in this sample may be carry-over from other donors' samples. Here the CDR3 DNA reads TGCAGAAGAAACTATTGGGGGGGCGCAGGCTACGAGCAGTACTTC. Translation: CRRNYWGGAGYEQYF.